This T cell receptor (beta chain) comes out of a study of T-cell reconstitution after alpha-beta-depleted transplantation in children (dated by TCRdb to about 2016). A note on the overall study: Using TCR repertoire profiling, the study followed T-cell immune reconstitution in a quantitative way in children after TCRalphabeta/CD19-depleted allogeneic hematopoietic cell transplantation. The study at large found these results: In some patients, the high TCRbeta diversity seen at day 60 was put down to recipient T cells and intrathymic progenitors that had survived conditioning. Over subsequent months, a decline in hyperexpanded clone frequencies was noted, and after one year, T-cell counts and TCRbeta diversity were mostly ascribed to newly produced T cells. About two months after transplant, the apparently early recovery of alphabetaT-cell counts reportedly depended on just several hundred clones that had expanded rapidly and came from non-depleted graft cells.

The sample's treatment or condition, from its label and the paper: allogeneic hematopoietic cell transplantation with graft depleted of TCRalphabeta T cells and CD19 B cells. The children who served as transplant recipients had been given grafts of TCRalphabeta/CD19-depleted allogeneic hematopoietic cells. Counted from cysteine to phenylalanine, this CDR3 has 15 amino acids. Of the read, only the CDR3 DNA is kept; its 45 bases are in frame from base 1. Sequences SGHTA (CDR1) and FQGNSA (CDR2) are obtained from the germline V gene. V loses 1 base, J loses 1 base, and the germline ends lie 10 bases apart. Libraries were built with PCR. The sequencing machine was an Illumina HiSeq 2500. Molecular barcoding was employed in the preparation of TCR libraries, with unique molecular identifiers being used to normalize TCRbeta repertoire quantification. TCRdb took the public reads, trimmed them with fastp at Q25, ran MiXCR for clone calling and kept in-frame beta chains. Every entry covers one CDR3 protein and lists the most common genes and DNA from its rows. The sample yields fewer than 500,000 distinct CDR3 sequences; about 40% were counted once. Around 29% of the sample goes to the ten largest clones.

This clonotype occurred a few times. The specificity of this receptor is unknown. No qualities accompany the bases; no much larger clone lies one base away. Recombination joined TRBV7-2 with TRBJ1-1; the D segment cannot be called with confidence. This specimen was PBMCs, taken before TCRalphabeta/CD19-depleted stem cell transplant. The receptor was isolated from a girl aged 2 to 10 with aplastic anemia, due to receive a stem cell transplant. The CDR3 sequence is CASSLEFTGNTEAFF. The sequenced DNA: TGTGCCAGCAGCTTAGAGTTTACGGGGAACACTGAAGCTTTCTTT.